The sequence of this TCR beta chain was determined in a study of preoperative IRX-2 immunotherapy in early breast cancer. The CDR3 contains 14 residues. The V end lost 3 bases, the J end lost 2 bases, and 12 bases lay between the germline ends. Germline-derived CDR1 and CDR2 are SGHRS and YFSETQ. Treatment in this sample: preoperative locoregional IRX-2 cytokine immunotherapy. This phase Ib study tested locoregional IRX-2 cytokine immunotherapy given before surgery. Method: immunoSEQ multiplex PCR; TCRdb's copy keeps in-frame clones and lacks some. The sample yields 28,000 or so clones, around 89% seen once.

The origin of this receptor is a human donor with breast cancer. The sample was taken from a patient treated with IRX-2 immunotherapy. The V call is TRBV5-1, the J call TRBJ2-7, with D possibly TRBD1 on 5 matching bases. The CDR3 DNA sequence: TGCGCCAGCAGCTCGACAGCGTCCCCCTACGAGCAGTACTTC. It translates to CASSSTASPYEQYF. Looking up the rest from reference TRBV5-1 and TRBJ2-7 gives the full variable domain: KAGVTQTPRYLIKTRGQQVTLSCSPISGHRSVSWYQQTPGQGLQFLFEYFSETQRNKGNFPGRFSGRQFSNSRSEMNVSTLELGDSALYLCASSSTASPYEQYFGPGTRLTVT.